Below, one TCR beta chain is given with its context. TCRdb fed the RT-PCR reads into MiXCR, producing one record per CDR3 protein. The sample records 98,000 or so distinct CDR3 sequences, around 38% being singletons. This sample stems from a study of patients and donors after allogeneic stem cell transplantation. The germline gives CDR1 LGHNA, CDR2 YSLEER. The CDR3 is 14 amino acids. Trimming took 1 base from V and 2 from J; bases not matched to a gene: 2. Sequenced sample: blood, either unsorted or a sorted T cell fraction (not recorded which). V is TRBV4-3 and J is TRBJ2-7; TRBD2 aligns across 7 bases. The origin of this receptor is a human donor who was either an allogeneic HSCT recipient or a stem cell or donor lymphocyte infusion donor (not recorded which). It is not recorded whose cells these are; they may come from a transplant donor. The CDR3 DNA is TGCGCCAGCAGCCAAGGCGGGAGCACCTACGAGCAGTACTTC. It specifies CASSQGGSTYEQYF.